This TCR beta chain was identified in a study of blood T cells in healthy people across ages. In terms of origin and age, donors were healthy Caucasian individuals from Russia aged 6 to 90. Isolation of PBMCs gave at least 7 million cells per sample. Through a sample-barcoded 5' primer and a J-beta primer mix, a second PCR was run for roughly 6 to 11 cycles. TCRdb re-analysed the 5' RACE reads in MiXCR, keeping a single row per CDR3 protein. The sample has hundreds of thousands of distinct CDR3 sequences; just over 55% are singletons. The germline V gene has CDR1 SGDLS and CDR2 YYNGEE. The CDR3 consists of 14 residues. V was trimmed by 3 bases and J by 2 bases, leaving 10 bases between them.

The chain uses TRBV9 and TRBJ2-3; D is unresolved. This receptor was identified in a man aged 40-49 years in good health. Input material: blood. The DNA of the CDR3 is TGTGCCAGCAGCGGAGAGAGCCTCACAGATACGCAGTATTTT. It codes for CASSGESLTDTQYF.